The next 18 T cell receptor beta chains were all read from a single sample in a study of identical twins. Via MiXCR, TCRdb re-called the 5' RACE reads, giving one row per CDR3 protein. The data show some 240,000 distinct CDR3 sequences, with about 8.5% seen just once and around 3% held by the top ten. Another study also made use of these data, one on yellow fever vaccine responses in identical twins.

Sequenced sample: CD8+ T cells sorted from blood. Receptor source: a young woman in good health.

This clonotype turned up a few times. The CDR3 region has the DNA TGCGCCAGCAGCTTGGAACACAATAACTATGGCTACACCTTC. Its translation is CASSLEHNNYGYTF. J is TRBJ1-2 and V is TRBV5-1; D ambiguous. Looked up from germline, CDR1 is SGHRS and CDR2 is YFSETQ. This CDR3 contains 14 residues. V shed 0 bases and J shed 1 base, with 7 bases lying between them.

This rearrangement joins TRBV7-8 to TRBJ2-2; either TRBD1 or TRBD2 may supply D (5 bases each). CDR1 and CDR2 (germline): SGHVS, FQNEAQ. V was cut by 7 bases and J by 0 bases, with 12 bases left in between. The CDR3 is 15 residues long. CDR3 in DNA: TGTGCCAGCACTGGCCAGGGACCGAACACCGGGGAGCTGTTTTTT. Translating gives CASTGQGPNTGELFF.

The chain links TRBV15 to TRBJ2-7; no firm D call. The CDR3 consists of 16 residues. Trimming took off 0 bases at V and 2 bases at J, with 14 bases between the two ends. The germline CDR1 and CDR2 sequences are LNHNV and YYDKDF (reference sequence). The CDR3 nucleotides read TGTGCCACCAGCAGAGAGACCGGCAGCCTTACCTACGAGCAGTACTTC. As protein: CATSRETGSLTYEQYF.

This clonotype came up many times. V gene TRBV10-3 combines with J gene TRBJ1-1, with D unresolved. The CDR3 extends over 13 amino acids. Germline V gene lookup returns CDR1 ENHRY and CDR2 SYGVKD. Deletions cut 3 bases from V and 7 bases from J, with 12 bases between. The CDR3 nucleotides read TGTGCCATCAGTGATGTTGGAATCCTTGAAGCTTTCTTT. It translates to CAISDVGILEAFF.

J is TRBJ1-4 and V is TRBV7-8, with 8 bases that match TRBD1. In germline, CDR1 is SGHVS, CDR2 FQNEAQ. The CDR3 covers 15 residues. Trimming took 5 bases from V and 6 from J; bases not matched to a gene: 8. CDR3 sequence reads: CASSQFRGLDEKLFF. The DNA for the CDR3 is TGTGCCAGCAGCCAGTTCAGGGGGCTCGATGAAAAACTGTTTTTT.

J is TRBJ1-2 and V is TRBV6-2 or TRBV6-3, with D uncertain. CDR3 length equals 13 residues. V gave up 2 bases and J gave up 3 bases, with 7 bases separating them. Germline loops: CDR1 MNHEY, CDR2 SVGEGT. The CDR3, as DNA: TGTGCCAGCAGTTACGACGGGGACTATGGCTACACCTTC. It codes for CASSYDGDYGYTF.

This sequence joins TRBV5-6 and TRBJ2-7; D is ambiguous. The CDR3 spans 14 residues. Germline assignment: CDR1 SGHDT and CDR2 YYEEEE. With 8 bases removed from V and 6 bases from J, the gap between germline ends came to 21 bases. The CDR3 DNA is TGTGCCAGGAGCCCCGGGCACCGCTGTTCCGAGCAGTACTTC. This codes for CARSPGHRCSEQYF.

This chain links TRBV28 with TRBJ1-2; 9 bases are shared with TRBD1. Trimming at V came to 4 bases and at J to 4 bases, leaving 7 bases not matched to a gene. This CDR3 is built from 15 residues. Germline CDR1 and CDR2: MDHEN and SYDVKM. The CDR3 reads CASSSGTGLGYGYTF. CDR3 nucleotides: TGTGCCAGCAGTTCCGGGACAGGGCTGGGCTATGGCTACACCTTC.

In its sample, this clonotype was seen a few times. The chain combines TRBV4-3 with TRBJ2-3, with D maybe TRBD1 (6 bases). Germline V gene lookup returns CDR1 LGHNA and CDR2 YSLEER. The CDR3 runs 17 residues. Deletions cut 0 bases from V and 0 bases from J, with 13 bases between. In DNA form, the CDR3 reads TGCGCCAGCAGCCAAGATCGCCCGGGGACAAGCACAGATACGCAGTATTTT. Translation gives CASSQDRPGTSTDTQYF.

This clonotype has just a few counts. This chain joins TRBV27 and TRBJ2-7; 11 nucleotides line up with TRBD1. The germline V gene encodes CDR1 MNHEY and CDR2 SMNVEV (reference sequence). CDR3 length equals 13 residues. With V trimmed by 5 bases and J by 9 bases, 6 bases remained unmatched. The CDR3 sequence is CASSPGTGGSQYF. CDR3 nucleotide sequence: TGTGCCAGCAGTCCAGGGACAGGGGGTTCGCAGTACTTC.

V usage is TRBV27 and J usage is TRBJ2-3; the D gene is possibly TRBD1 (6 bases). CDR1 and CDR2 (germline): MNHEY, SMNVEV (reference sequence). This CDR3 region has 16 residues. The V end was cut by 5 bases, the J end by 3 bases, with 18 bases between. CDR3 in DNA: TGTGCCAGCAGTACGCGACAGGAAATAGGAACAGATACGCAGTATTTT. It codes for CASSTRQEIGTDTQYF.

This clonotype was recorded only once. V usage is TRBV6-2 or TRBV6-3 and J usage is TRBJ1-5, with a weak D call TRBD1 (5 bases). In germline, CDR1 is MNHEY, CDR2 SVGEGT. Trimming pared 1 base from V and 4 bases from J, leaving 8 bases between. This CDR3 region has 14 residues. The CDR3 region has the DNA TGTGCCAGCAGTTACTTCAGGGAGAATCAGCCCCAGCATTTT. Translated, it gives CASSYFRENQPQHF.

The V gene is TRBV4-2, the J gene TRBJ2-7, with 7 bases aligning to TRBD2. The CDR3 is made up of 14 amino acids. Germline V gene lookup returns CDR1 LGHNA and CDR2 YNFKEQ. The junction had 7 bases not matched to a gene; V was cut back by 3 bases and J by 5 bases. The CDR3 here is CASSHPGLLDEQYF. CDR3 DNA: TGTGCCAGCAGCCACCCGGGACTATTGGACGAGCAGTACTTC.

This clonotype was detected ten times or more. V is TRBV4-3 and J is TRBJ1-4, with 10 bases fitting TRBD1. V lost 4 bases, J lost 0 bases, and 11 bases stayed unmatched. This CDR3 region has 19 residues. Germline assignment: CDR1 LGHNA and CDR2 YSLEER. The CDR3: CASSRNRWDRGATNEKLFF. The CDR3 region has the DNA TGCGCCAGCAGCCGCAATCGGTGGGACAGGGGAGCAACTAATGAAAAACTGTTTTTT.

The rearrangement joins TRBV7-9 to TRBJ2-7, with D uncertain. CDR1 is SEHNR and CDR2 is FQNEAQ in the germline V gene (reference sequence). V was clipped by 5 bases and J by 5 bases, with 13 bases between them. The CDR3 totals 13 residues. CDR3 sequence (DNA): TGTGCCAGCAGCCATAATCTGGCGAACGAGCAGTACTTC. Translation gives CASSHNLANEQYF.

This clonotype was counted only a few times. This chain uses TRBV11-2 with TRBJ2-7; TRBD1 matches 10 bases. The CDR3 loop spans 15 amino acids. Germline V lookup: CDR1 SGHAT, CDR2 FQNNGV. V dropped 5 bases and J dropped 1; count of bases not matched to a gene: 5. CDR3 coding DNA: TGTGCCAGCAGCGGGGGACAGGGGTCATCCTACGAGCAGTACTTC. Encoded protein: CASSGGQGSSYEQYF.

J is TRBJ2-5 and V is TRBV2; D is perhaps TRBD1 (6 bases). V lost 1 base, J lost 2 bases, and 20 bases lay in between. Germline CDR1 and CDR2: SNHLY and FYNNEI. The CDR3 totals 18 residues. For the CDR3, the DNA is TGTGCCAGCAGTGAAGGGGGACAAACCGGGACCAGACAAGAGACCCAGTACTTC. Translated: CASSEGGQTGTRQETQYF.

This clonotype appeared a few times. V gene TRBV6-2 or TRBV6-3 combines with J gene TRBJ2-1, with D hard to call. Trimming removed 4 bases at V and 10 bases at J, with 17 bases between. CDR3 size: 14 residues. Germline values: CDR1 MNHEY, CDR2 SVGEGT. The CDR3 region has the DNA TGTGCCAGCAGTTCGGATATGTCAATTGAGGAGCAGTTCTTC. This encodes CASSSDMSIEEQFF.